The source of this T cell receptor beta chain is a study of shared clonotypes between healthy human individuals. The overall study: Researchers drew samples from a couple of women and a few men aged 18 to 49.

The study ran the assay at deep level. TCRdb's table, derived via immunoSEQ multiplex PCR, lists solely in-frame clones and lacks some. The repertoire holds 950,000 to 1,300,000 clones, with 75% as singletons. Germline V lookup: CDR1 SGHNT, CDR2 YENEEA. Between the trimmed V and J ends, which lost 5 bases and 3 bases, there was a span of 9 bases. CDR3 length equals 13 residues. The chain joins TRBV11-3 to TRBJ2-3; unclear D gene. What was sequenced was memory CD4+ T cells sorted from blood. Subset of the sample: CD45RA-negative fraction. The receptor's source is a man between 18 and 35 years old in good health. CDR3 in DNA: TGTGCCAGCAGCACCTCTAGGACAGATACGCAGTATTTT. Translating it yields CASSTSRTDTQYF.